This T cell receptor (beta chain) was identified during a study of T cells after yellow fever vaccination. Regarding the study as a whole: CD4 and CD8 compartments shared a small share of clonotypes, likely from convergent recombination.

This clonotype was seen at least ten times. No antigen is known for it. The authors made TCR cDNA by 5'RACE template switching, adding a universal primer site and UMIs. Each CDR3 protein is one row after TCRdb ran MiXCR on the 5' RACE reads. The sample includes some 69,000 distinct CDR3 sequences, around 5% seen only once; the top ten take 2.2%. Trimming pared 0 bases from V and 10 bases from J, leaving 9 bases between. Germline V gene sequence: CDR1 LGHNA, CDR2 YNFKEQ. The CDR3 is made up of 12 amino acids. This sequence joins TRBV4-2 and TRBJ2-5, with D unresolved. This receptor was identified in a young man who received the YFV17D yellow fever vaccine. Sequenced material: CD4+ T cells sorted from PBMCs, taken approximately 16 days after the first yellow fever vaccination. The CDR3, as DNA: TGTGCCAGCAGCCAAGATGGCCGACGCCAGTACTTC. It is translated as CASSQDGRRQYF.